These 16 T cell receptor beta chains were all obtained from the same sample, sequenced in a study of blood T cells in healthy people across ages. Next came a second PCR, run for about 7 to 11 cycles, which used a sample-barcoded 5' primer along with a J-beta primer mix. TCRdb reprocessed the 5' RACE reads via MiXCR and lists one record per CDR3 protein. In the table there are about 930,000 distinct CDR3 sequences, almost 30% of which are singletons. Separately, the same data were catalogued under a study of T cells of mothers and their children.

Material for sequencing was blood. These receptors originate from a woman aged 40 to 49 in good health.

The chain has TRBV14 and TRBJ2-5; possibly TRBD2 for D (5 bases). TRBJ2-7 explains the end of the DNA better; the J call may be wrong. Germline CDR1 is SGHDN and CDR2 is FVKESK. The CDR3 totals 15 residues. The CDR3 nucleotides are TGTGCCAGCAGCCAAGACATGACGGGGAAGTACGAGCAGTACTTC. The encoded protein is CASSQDMTGKYEQYF.

The rearrangement links TRBV5-1 to TRBJ1-2; D remains unclear. CDR1 and CDR2 (germline): SGHRS, YFSETQ. Deletions cut 1 base from V and 2 bases from J, with 6 bases between. This CDR3 has 13 residues. The CDR3 sequence: CASSLTNNYGYTF. The CDR3 DNA reads as TGCGCCAGCAGCTTGACCAACAACTATGGCTACACCTTC.

This rearrangement joins TRBV7-2 to TRBJ1-2; D is ambiguous. CDR1 and CDR2 from the germline V gene are SGHTA and FQGNSA. V shed 5 bases and J shed 6 bases, with 16 bases lying between them. The CDR3 is 14 amino acids. This CDR3 reads CTSSHPTIDHGYTF. CDR3 sequence (DNA): TGTACCAGCAGCCACCCGACCATAGACCATGGCTACACCTTC.

The table lists this clonotype with a few counts. The chain couples TRBV20-1 to TRBJ1-2; 10 bases are a match to TRBD1. The CDR3 is made up of 13 amino acids. The germline V gene has CDR1 DFQATT and CDR2 SNEGSKA (reference sequence). V trimming: 5 bases; J trimming: 7 bases; junction bases outside the gene matches: 7. The CDR3 is CSAQRQGASGYTF. CDR3 sequence (DNA): TGCAGTGCTCAGCGACAGGGGGCGTCTGGCTACACCTTC.

On this clonotype itself: With a much larger clone just one base away, this may be a read error. The rearrangement links TRBV3-1 to TRBJ2-5, with 11 bases lining up with TRBD2. After removal of 1 base from V and 11 bases from J, the junction contained 9 bases not matched to a gene. This CDR3 region has 15 residues. Germline V lookup: CDR1 LGHDT, CDR2 YNNKEL (reference sequence). The CDR3: CASSQGLAGKTKQYF. The CDR3 nucleotides are TGTGCCAGCAGCCAAGGACTAGCGGGGAAGACTAAGCAGTACTTC.

J is TRBJ2-1 and V is TRBV20-1, with D unresolved. The germline V gene encodes CDR1 DFQATT and CDR2 SNEGSKA (reference sequence). Between the trimmed V and J ends, which lost 3 bases and 0 bases, there was a span of 15 bases. This CDR3 spans 16 amino acids. CDR3 region: CSASEPVTGSYNEQFF. The CDR3 DNA sequence: TGCAGTGCTAGCGAACCCGTGACGGGCTCCTACAATGAGCAGTTCTTC.

The table lists this clonotype with a few counts. V usage is TRBV28 and J usage is TRBJ1-5; maybe TRBD1 (6 bases). V dropped 6 bases and J dropped 6 bases, with 18 bases sitting between them. The length of the CDR3 is 15 residues. Germline CDR1 MDHEN, CDR2 SYDVKM. The CDR3 spells CASSSLSGGPQPQHF. CDR3 nucleotide sequence: TGTGCCAGCAGCTCCCTCTCCGGGGGGCCTCAGCCCCAGCATTTT. Looking up the rest from reference TRBV28 and TRBJ1-5 gives the full variable domain: DVKVTQSSRYLVKRTGEKVFLECVQDMDHENMFWYRQDPGLGLRLIYFSYDVKMKEKGDIPEGYSVSREKKERFSLILESASTNQTSMYLCASSSLSGGPQPQHFGDGTRLSIL.

In its sample, this clonotype was seen many times. The V and J genes are TRBV6-4 and TRBJ1-5; no firm D call. The CDR3 contains 16 residues. V dropped 0 bases and J dropped 0 bases, with 9 bases sitting between them. The germline CDR1 and CDR2 sequences are MRHNA and SNTAGT. This CDR3 reads CASSDSYKFSNQPQHF. The CDR3 DNA reads TGTGCCAGCAGTGACTCGTATAAGTTTAGCAATCAGCCCCAGCATTTT.

V usage is TRBV5-6 and J usage is TRBJ2-1, with 12 bases identical to TRBD2. The trim removed 0 bases at V and 6 bases at J, leaving 4 bases unmatched. Germline V gives CDR1 SGHDT, CDR2 YYEEEE. CDR3 length: 16 amino acids. Written as DNA, the CDR3 is TGTGCCAGCAGCTTGGTTCGACTAGCGGGGGTCAATGAGCAGTTCTTC. As protein: CASSLVRLAGVNEQFF. Complete variable domain (other parts from reference TRBV5-6 and TRBJ2-1): DAGVTQSPTHLIKTRGQQVTLRCSPKSGHDTVSWYQQALGQGPQFIFQYYEEEERQRGNFPDRFSGHQFPNYSSELNVNALLLGDSALYLCASSLVRLAGVNEQFFGPGTRLTVL.

As concerns this clonotype: With a much larger clone just one base away, this may be a read error. The V and J genes are TRBV7-9 and TRBJ2-1; D unclear. The CDR3 sequence is 14 residues long. The V gene lost 5 bases and the J gene lost 6 bases, with 14 bases spanning the gap. CDR1 SEHNR and CDR2 FQNEAQ come from the germline V gene (reference sequence). CDR3 residues: CASSIGLRGNEQFF. The CDR3 DNA reads as TGTGCCAGCAGCATCGGGCTCCGAGGCAATGAGCAGTTCTTC. Based on the CDR3 plus reference TRBV7-9 and TRBJ2-1, the full variable domain is DTGVSQNPRHKITKRGQNVTFRCDPISEHNRLYWYRQTLGQGPEFLTYFQNEAQLEKSRLLSDRFSAERPKGSFSTLEIQRTEQGDSAMYLCASSIGLRGNEQFFGPGTRLTVL.

This clonotype occurred a few times. This rearrangement joins TRBV27 to TRBJ2-7, with TRBD1 matching over 7 bases. CDR3 length: 14 residues. The V gene end was trimmed by 5 bases and the J gene end by 5 bases; junction bases not matched to a gene: 9. In germline, CDR1 is MNHEY, CDR2 SMNVEV (reference sequence). DNA for the CDR3: TGTGCCAGCAGTGAACTGAACAGGGGCCACGAGCAGTACTTC. Its translation: CASSELNRGHEQYF.

This clonotype was counted at least ten times. The chain recombines TRBV5-1 with TRBJ1-6; no reliable D call. V lost 0 bases and J lost 3, with 7 bases in between. From germline, CDR1 is SGHRS and CDR2 YFSETQ. This CDR3 is 15 amino acids long. DNA for the CDR3: TGCGCCAGCAGCTTGGTACCCGACTATAATTCACCCCTCCACTTT. It specifies CASSLVPDYNSPLHF.

The genes are TRBV5-4 and TRBJ1-2, with unresolved D. CDR1 is SGHNT, CDR2 YYREEE, per germline (reference sequence). Between the trimmed V and J ends, which lost 0 bases and 0 bases, there was a span of 9 bases. The CDR3 is 15 amino acids. CDR3 region: CASSLAGDPNYGYTF. The CDR3 bases are TGTGCCAGCAGCTTGGCCGGCGATCCTAACTATGGCTACACCTTC.

This clonotype has a count of ten or more. V gene TRBV28 combines with J gene TRBJ2-7; 10 nucleotides line up with TRBD2. CDR1 and CDR2 (germline): MDHEN, SYDVKM. The V and J ends lost 6 bases and 0 bases, in that order; junction bases with no gene match: 5. The CDR3 extends over 15 amino acids. CDR3 region: CASSRTSGDSYEQYF. For the CDR3, the DNA is TGTGCCAGCAGCCGGACTAGCGGAGACTCCTACGAGCAGTACTTC.

This clonotype was counted at least ten times. V gene TRBV7-6 combines with J gene TRBJ2-4; 8 bases are a match to TRBD2. CDR1 SGHVS and CDR2 FNYEAQ come from the germline V gene. V lost 1 base, J lost 6 bases, and 2 bases stayed unmatched. This CDR3 contains 14 residues. Here the CDR3 DNA reads TGTGCCAGCAGCTTAGATAGCGGGGTAAACATTCAGTACTTC. As protein: CASSLDSGVNIQYF.

The chain combines TRBV6-5 with TRBJ2-7, with D unresolved. The CDR3 runs to 14 residues. The germline V gene has CDR1 MNHEY and CDR2 SVGAGI. The germline V and J ends were trimmed by 1 base and 3 bases, with 10 bases remaining between them. The CDR3 region is CASSYFGSNYEQYF. Written as DNA, the CDR3 is TGTGCCAGCAGTTACTTTGGGTCAAACTACGAGCAGTACTTC.